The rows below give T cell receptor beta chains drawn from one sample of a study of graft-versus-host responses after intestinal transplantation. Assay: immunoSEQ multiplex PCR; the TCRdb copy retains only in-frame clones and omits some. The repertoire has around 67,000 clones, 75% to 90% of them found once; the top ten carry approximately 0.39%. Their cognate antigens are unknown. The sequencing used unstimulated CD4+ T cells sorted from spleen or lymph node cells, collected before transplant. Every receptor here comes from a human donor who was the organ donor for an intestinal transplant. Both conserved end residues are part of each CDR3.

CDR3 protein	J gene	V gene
CASSLGGSNQPQHF	TRBJ1-5	TRBV5-4
CASSQDPGGNEQFF	TRBJ2-1	TRBV4-2
CAWSRDRVEYNSPLHF	TRBJ1-6	TRBV30
CASSQGGGGAGPGELFF	TRBJ2-2	TRBV4-3
CASSQTSEWAYNEQFF	TRBJ2-1	TRBV4-1
CASRGTGTDTQYF	TRBJ2-3	TRBV4-2
CASSQDFRGTGELFF	TRBJ2-2	TRBV4-3
CASRTGQAGNTIYF	TRBJ1-3	TRBV6-1
CASRWSENTEAFF	TRBJ1-1	TRBV2
CASTRRKGARTDTQYF	TRBJ2-3	TRBV28
CASSLVRGVGELFF	TRBJ2-2	TRBV7-3
CASEISSGVNTGELFF	TRBJ2-2	TRBV4-2
CASSPQQGSNSPLHF	TRBJ1-6	TRBV18
CASSLGGRETQYF	TRBJ2-5	TRBV5-1
CASKLGAGEETQYF	TRBJ2-5	TRBV2
CASSTGGHTGELFF	TRBJ2-2	TRBV7-3
CASSEGDRARGEKLFF	TRBJ1-4	TRBV7-9
CASRSSGGTTDTQYF	TRBJ2-3	TRBV6-5
CVSSQGTGGHNSPLHF	TRBJ1-6	TRBV4-1
CASSITPSGTGELFF	TRBJ2-2	TRBV19
CASSDREDQPQHF	TRBJ1-5	TRBV2
CASSSDSNYGYTF	TRBJ1-2	TRBV7-9
CASSVGLRNEAFF	TRBJ1-1	TRBV9
CASSFRGRNTEAFF	TRBJ1-1	TRBV6-6
CASSSGTGGGEKLFF	TRBJ1-4	TRBV12-1
CSVLTGRDQPQHF	TRBJ1-5	TRBV29-1
CASSPGAPDTQYF	TRBJ2-3	TRBV7-2
CASSADRVALSGANVLTF	TRBJ2-6	TRBV9
CASSQRDREDVGNTEAFF	TRBJ1-1	TRBV4-2
CASSYIKGQGKNEQFF	TRBJ2-1	TRBV6-5
CASSLGTGGGRETQYF	TRBJ2-5	TRBV7-9
CAISKGVGSPLHF	TRBJ1-6	TRBV5-6
CASSVAPGGSYNEQFF	TRBJ2-1	TRBV9
CASSLSAGVLGGAGNEQFF	TRBJ2-1	TRBV4-2
CSAKTGVDIQYF	TRBJ2-4	TRBV29-1
CASSIQGNEKLFF	TRBJ1-4	TRBV19
CASSQFQGGEGIQYF	TRBJ2-4	TRBV28
CASSTAAYGYTF	TRBJ1-2	TRBV28
CASTMTGVESPLHF	TRBJ1-6	TRBV6-1
CASSTQGYNSPLHF	TRBJ1-6	TRBV6-5
CASQGAGNTIYF	TRBJ1-3	TRBV5-1
CASSLRSGNTIYF	TRBJ1-3	TRBV7-2
CASKTSGGDTQYF	TRBJ2-3	TRBV5-1
CASSIPSGNTIYF	TRBJ1-3	TRBV6-1
CASSEDRGPNNSPLHF	TRBJ1-6	TRBV5-5
CASSNTQGAGNQPQHF	TRBJ1-5	TRBV6-6
CASSEHGGAYNEQFF	TRBJ2-1	TRBV5-1
CASSIRGPNSPLHF	TRBJ1-6	TRBV19
CASSLDAYRGSSGNTIYF	TRBJ1-3	TRBV5-1
CASPSARGAYYGYTF	TRBJ1-2	TRBV7-2
CASSRGSEGGSPLHF	TRBJ1-6	TRBV6-5
CASSVGANYGYTF	TRBJ1-2	TRBV4-1
CASSQGIGETQYF	TRBJ2-5	TRBV4-3
CASRTDRKWTGELFF	TRBJ2-2	TRBV6-5
CASSKGYRGVDTQYF	TRBJ2-3	TRBV5-8
CASTRETGATDTQYF	TRBJ2-3	TRBV28
CATSRSAGQGANEKLFF	TRBJ1-4	TRBV15
CASKPPSSGANVLTF	TRBJ2-6	TRBV19
CASSQGLWQGSGGELFF	TRBJ2-2	TRBV4-2